Described below is a single TCR beta chain sequence and its context. Its antigen is as yet unknown. At collection, donors were nominally healthy, but unrecorded immune exposures were probable. The J segment lost 8 bases and the V segment lost 7 bases, leaving 6 bases of the junction unmatched. The CDR3 runs 13 residues. CDR1 MNHEY and CDR2 SMNVEV come from the germline V gene (reference sequence). PCR amplification relied on 60 Vbeta primers (plus 13 Jbeta primers). The method was immunoSEQ multiplex PCR; TCRdb's version includes in-frame clones alone and lacks a portion of them. The sample shows 150,000 to 200,000 clones, roughly 81% of them seen only once. This specimen belongs to a study of cytomegalovirus exposure and HLA in healthy donors. Study overall: Researchers previously reported finding more than 100 million unique TCR beta sequences from around 200 million T cells. Study-wide results and limits: TCR beta chains associated with HLA were, in a later analysis, more clonally expanded than equally common others. According to an earlier analysis, most TCR beta V segments yielded productive rearrangements about 87% or about 30% of the time.

The sample taken for sequencing was PBMCs. V and J are TRBV27 and TRBJ2-1, with 9 bases that match TRBD2. The TCR originated in a man aged 18-30 years in good health and CMV-seropositive. The DNA of the CDR3 is TGTGCCAGCACGGGCGGGGGGGCCGATGAGCAGTTCTTC. As protein: CASTGGGADEQFF.